The 20 T cell receptor beta chains listed next were all sequenced from one sample in a study of cytotoxic CD8 clonotypes in ibrutinib-treated CLL. TCRdb's copy holds only in-frame clones and misses some; the assay was immunoSEQ multiplex PCR. The sample consists of hundreds of thousands of clones, about 77% of them appearing once. This specimen was PBMCs, taken before ibrutinib treatment. The receptors originated from a human donor with chronic lymphocytic leukemia.

V and J are TRBV29-1 and TRBJ2-3; D is perhaps TRBD1 or TRBD2 (5 bases each). Trimming took 6 bases from V and 7 from J, leaving 20 bases between them. The CDR3 is 14 residues long. Germline CDR1 reads SQVTM; CDR2 reads ANQGSEA. The CDR3 DNA sequence: TGCAGCGTGCGTCGGGACGCTCTAAGCTATACGCAGTATTTT. This translates into CSVRRDALSYTQYF.

This chain uses TRBV20-1 with TRBJ1-3; no clear D. This CDR3 has 11 residues. Germline lookup yields CDR1 DFQATT and CDR2 SNEGSKA (reference sequence). Trimming took 8 bases from V and 3 from J, leaving 8 bases between them. CDR3 region: CSTNFGNTIYF. Here the CDR3 DNA reads TGCAGTACAAATTTTGGAAACACCATATATTTT.

V usage is TRBV7-2 and J usage is TRBJ1-2; D unresolved. CDR1 and CDR2 (germline): SGHTA, FQGNSA. V was cut by 7 bases and J by 0 bases, with 12 bases left in between. There are 14 residues in the CDR3. The CDR3 DNA follows: TGTGCCAGCACTCCCTCTGCGACTAACTATGGCTACACCTTC. Its protein is CASTPSATNYGYTF.

CDR3 amino acids: CASSFRSGAGEAFF. The CDR3 DNA sequence: TGTGCCAGCAGCTTCCGGTCAGGGGCCGGTGAAGCTTTCTTT. The genes are TRBV7-9 and TRBJ1-1; a weak D match, TRBD1 (6 bases). CDR3 size: 14 residues. The germline CDR1 and CDR2 sequences are SEHNR and FQNEAQ (reference sequence). Trimming cost V 3 bases and J 7 bases, with 15 bases left between them.

The chain employs TRBV5-1 and TRBJ2-1; TRBD2 agrees at 12 bases. The V segment lost 4 bases and the J segment 8 bases; nucleotides outside the gene matches: 7. Germline loops: CDR1 SGHRS, CDR2 YFSETQ. This CDR3 is 15 amino acids long. The CDR3 protein is CASSASGLAGYEQFF. CDR3 nucleotides: TGCGCCAGCAGCGCCTCGGGACTAGCGGGTTATGAGCAGTTCTTC.

The sample holds a few counts of this clone. CDR3 residues: CASRPGLANTGELFF. The CDR3 coding sequence is TGTGCCAGCAGACCGGGGCTAGCAAACACCGGGGAGCTGTTTTTT. This chain connects TRBV7-2 to TRBJ2-2, with D perhaps assigned TRBD1 or TRBD2 (5 bases each). The germline gives CDR1 SGHTA, CDR2 FQGNSA. The CDR3 contains 15 residues. The ends were cut back, 6 bases at V and 2 bases at J, with 13 bases in the middle.

The chain employs TRBV29-1 and TRBJ2-5; 13 positions match TRBD2. After removal of 6 bases from V and 5 bases from J, the junction contained 3 bases not matched to a gene. Per the germline V gene, CDR1 is SQVTM and CDR2 is ANQGSEA. This CDR3 is built from 13 residues. CDR3: CSVRTSGSETQYF. The CDR3 region has the DNA TGCAGCGTGCGGACTAGCGGGAGCGAGACCCAGTACTTC.

The chain links TRBV10-3 to TRBJ2-7, with D maybe TRBD1 (6 bases). The CDR3 is 15 residues long. V was pared by 6 bases and J by 5 bases, with 20 bases between. Germline V lookup: CDR1 ENHRY, CDR2 SYGVKD. CDR3 in amino acids: CAIREPGQTFHEQYF. For the CDR3, the DNA is TGTGCCATCAGAGAGCCGGGACAAACGTTTCACGAGCAGTACTTC.

The chain joins TRBV4-2 to TRBJ2-5, with 10 positions matching TRBD2. The germline V gene has CDR1 LGHNA and CDR2 YNFKEQ. This CDR3 is 16 amino acids long. V was clipped by 2 bases and J by 4 bases; unmatched bases: 7. CDR3 amino acids: CASSQKSSSGGETQYF. CDR3 nucleotides: TGTGCCAGCAGCCAAAAGTCTTCTAGCGGGGGAGAGACCCAGTACTTC.

CDR3 residues: CASSLGRVSSTEAFF. DNA for the CDR3: TGCGCCAGCAGCTTGGGGAGAGTATCGAGCACTGAAGCTTTCTTT. The rearrangement joins TRBV5-1 to TRBJ1-1, with no clear D. Trimming shortened V by 0 bases and J by 4 bases, and 13 bases separated the two germline ends. This CDR3 is built from 15 residues. CDR1 and CDR2 from the germline V gene are SGHRS and YFSETQ.

This clone was seen just once. The chain employs TRBV6-6 and TRBJ2-3, with D hard to call. V dropped 1 base and J dropped 0 bases, with 8 bases sitting between them. CDR1 is MNHNY and CDR2 is SVGAGI in the germline V gene (reference sequence). This CDR3 is built from 15 residues. CDR3 bases: TGTGCCAGCAGTTACTACAGTACAAGCACAGATACGCAGTATTTT. It encodes CASSYYSTSTDTQYF.

This clone has at least ten counts. This chain joins TRBV11-3 and TRBJ2-2, with 8 bases fitting TRBD1. Germline V gene lookup returns CDR1 SGHNT and CDR2 YENEEA. J lost 1 base, V lost 6 bases, and 4 bases had no gene match. CDR3 length equals 15 residues. In nucleotides, the CDR3 is TGTGCCAGCAGAAAAGGGACAGGGAACACCGGGGAGCTGTTTTTT. Protein: CASRKGTGNTGELFF.

V usage is TRBV5-4 and J usage is TRBJ2-3; 10 bases align to TRBD1. This CDR3 comprises 15 residues. V gave up 1 base and J gave up 5 bases; unmatched junction bases: 4. Germline V gene data show CDR1 as SGHNT and CDR2 as YYREEE (reference sequence). In DNA form, the CDR3 reads TGTGCCAGCAGCTTGAAGGGACAGGGGCTAGATACGCAGTATTTT. This codes for CASSLKGQGLDTQYF.

The chain joins TRBV29-1 to TRBJ2-7; no definite D call. Trimming removed 1 base from V and 2 bases from J, with 3 bases in between. Germline CDR1 SQVTM, CDR2 ANQGSEA. This CDR3 has 11 residues. Written as DNA, the CDR3 is TGCAGCGTTGAAGCAGCCTACGAGCAGTACTTC. Protein sequence: CSVEAAYEQYF.

The chain has TRBV4-1 and TRBJ1-2, with D uncertain. Germline V gene sequence: CDR1 MGHRA, CDR2 YSYEKL. The CDR3 is made up of 16 amino acids. Deletions cut 4 bases from V and 0 bases from J, with 15 bases between. CDR3 protein: CASSLGEARPNYGYTF. For the CDR3, the DNA is TGCGCCAGCAGCCTCGGAGAGGCACGGCCTAACTATGGCTACACCTTC.

To note about this clone: A junction end diverges from the germline sequence, so it may reflect a read error. This sample includes further DNA sequences coding for the same CDR3. The V gene is TRBV2, the J gene TRBJ2-7, with 7 positions matching TRBD2. The CDR3 has 17 residues. The germline gives CDR1 SNHLY, CDR2 FYNNEI. CDR3 protein: CASSQKGDYNPVYEQYF. The DNA of the CDR3 is TGCGCCAGCAGTCAGAAAGGGGACTATAACCCGGTCTACGAGCAGTACTTC.

This clone showed up just a few times. V usage is TRBV29-1 and J usage is TRBJ1-5, with TRBD1 as a possible D gene (6 bases). The CDR3 consists of 14 residues. Germline V lookup: CDR1 SQVTM, CDR2 ANQGSEA. The V gene lost 2 bases and the J gene lost 1 base, with 9 bases spanning the gap. The chain's CDR3 is CSVEFQGSNQPQHF. The CDR3 nucleotides read TGCAGCGTTGAATTCCAGGGGAGCAATCAGCCCCAGCATTTT. Together with reference TRBV29-1 and TRBJ1-5, the CDR3 gives the full variable domain: SAVISQKPSRDICQRGTSLTIQCQVDSQVTMMFWYRQQPGQSLTLIATANQGSEATYESGFVIDKFPISRPNLTFSTLTVSNMSPEDSSIYLCSVEFQGSNQPQHFGDGTRLSIL.

The genes are TRBV25-1 and TRBJ2-5; D perhaps matches TRBD1 (7 bases). CDR3 length equals 14 residues. The germline V gene has CDR1 MGHDK and CDR2 SYGVNS. With 4 bases removed from V and 5 bases from J, the gap between germline ends came to 14 bases. CDR3 DNA: TGTGCCAGCAGTGGACCAGGGGGGCGTGAGACCCAGTACTTC. This codes for CASSGPGGRETQYF.

V is TRBV29-1 and J is TRBJ1-2, with D tentatively TRBD1 (5 bases). The germline CDR1 and CDR2 sequences are SQVTM and ANQGSEA. V was trimmed by 6 bases and J by 8 bases, leaving 19 bases between them. The CDR3 is made up of 13 amino acids. CDR3: CSVAGTSFGGYTF. The CDR3, as DNA: TGCAGCGTCGCCGGGACTTCCTTTGGAGGCTACACCTTC.

The chain recombines TRBV4-1 with TRBJ2-7; 9 bases fit TRBD1. This CDR3 has 15 amino acids. Looked up from germline, CDR1 is MGHRA and CDR2 is YSYEKL. The junction had 6 bases not matched to a gene; V was cut back by 4 bases and J by 2 bases. CDR3 amino acids: CASSPGQGGTYEQYF. DNA for the CDR3: TGCGCCAGCAGCCCGGGACAGGGTGGCACCTACGAGCAGTACTTC.